The 30 T cell receptor beta chains in this list originate from one sample, sequenced in a study of cytotoxic CD8 clonotypes in ibrutinib-treated CLL. Assay: immunoSEQ multiplex PCR; the TCRdb copy retains only in-frame clones and omits some. This sample has about 130,000 clones; around four fifths occur once, and the top ten carry roughly 3.5%. The source material was PBMCs, sampled after 24 months of ibrutinib treatment. Source of these receptors: a human donor with chronic lymphocytic leukemia.

For this clone: A read error may produce the germline difference seen at one junction end. The chain employs TRBV15 and TRBJ1-5; D not certain. The CDR3 sequence is 14 residues long. Germline V lookup: CDR1 LNHNV, CDR2 YYDKDF (reference sequence). As DNA, the CDR3 is TGTGCCACCAGCAGAGATCTGACCCAGCCGAGTGAGTATTTT. The encoded protein is CATSRDLTQPSEYF. Filled out from reference TRBV15 and TRBJ1-5, the complete variable domain reads DAMVIQNPRYQVTQFGKPVTLSCSQTLNHNVMYWYQQKSSQAPKLLFHYYDKDFNNEADTPDNFQSRRPNTSFCFLDIRSPGLGDTAMYLCATSRDLTQPSEYFGDGTRLSIL.

The genes are TRBV14 and TRBJ1-3; D uncertain. Germline V gives CDR1 SGHDN, CDR2 FVKESK. The V gene lost 3 bases and the J gene lost 0 bases, with 9 bases spanning the gap. The CDR3 sequence is 15 residues long. The CDR3 region is CASSHRGLSGNTIYF. CDR3 bases: TGTGCCAGCAGCCATCGAGGGCTCTCTGGAAACACCATATATTTT.

This chain joins TRBV5-6 and TRBJ2-1; 9 bases match TRBD2. Germline loops: CDR1 SGHDT, CDR2 YYEEEE. The J segment lost 4 bases and the V segment lost 2 bases, leaving 4 bases of the junction unmatched. This CDR3 comprises 15 residues. DNA for the CDR3: TGTGCCAGCAGCTTCCGACTAGCGGTGTACAATGAGCAGTTCTTC. Residues: CASSFRLAVYNEQFF. Full variable domain (remainder filled in from reference TRBV5-6 and TRBJ2-1): DAGVTQSPTHLIKTRGQQVTLRCSPKSGHDTVSWYQQALGQGPQFIFQYYEEEERQRGNFPDRFSGHQFPNYSSELNVNALLLGDSALYLCASSFRLAVYNEQFFGPGTRLTVL.

V gene TRBV2 combines with J gene TRBJ2-7; 9 bases match TRBD2. The J segment lost 0 bases and the V segment lost 6 bases, leaving 3 bases of the junction unmatched. Germline V CDR1 and CDR2: SNHLY, FYNNEI. The CDR3 runs 14 residues. CDR3 residues: CASRTSGSSYEQYF. CDR3 bases: TGTGCCAGCAGGACTAGCGGCAGCTCCTACGAGCAGTACTTC.

The chain couples TRBV18 to TRBJ1-1; TRBD1 matches 9 bases. CDR1 and CDR2 (germline): KGHSH, LQKENI. The junction had 6 bases not matched to a gene; V was cut back by 3 bases and J by 1 base. This CDR3 is 16 amino acids long. The CDR3 coding sequence is TGTGCCAGCTCACCTTCTAGGACAGGGGCGAACACTGAAGCTTTCTTT. Protein: CASSPSRTGANTEAFF.

This rearrangement joins TRBV6-1 to TRBJ1-5; D may be TRBD1 (6 bases). Trimming pared 4 bases from V and 6 bases from J, leaving 16 bases between. Germline V CDR1 and CDR2: MNHNS, SASEGT. The CDR3 runs 15 residues. The CDR3 here is CASSVRQERGQPQHF. As DNA, the CDR3 is TGTGCCAGCAGTGTTCGACAGGAGCGGGGTCAGCCCCAGCATTTT.

This sequence joins TRBV4-1 and TRBJ2-5, with TRBD2 as a possible D gene (6 bases). The CDR3 spans 16 residues. Germline-derived CDR1 and CDR2 are MGHRA and YSYEKL. V shed 0 bases and J shed 5 bases, with 16 bases lying between them. CDR3 amino acids: CASSQELRGGWETQYF. CDR3 DNA: TGCGCCAGCAGCCAAGAACTGCGGGGTGGGTGGGAGACCCAGTACTTC.

The rearrangement links TRBV28 to TRBJ2-5; D uncertain. CDR1 MDHEN and CDR2 SYDVKM come from the germline V gene. This CDR3 has 14 amino acids. Trimming removed 2 bases from V and 5 bases from J, with 12 bases in between. The chain's CDR3 is CASSLGQSLETQYF. Written as DNA, the CDR3 is TGTGCCAGCAGTTTAGGTCAGAGTTTGGAGACCCAGTACTTC.

The genes are TRBV6-5 and TRBJ1-6; TRBD1 agrees at 10 bases. This CDR3 has 16 residues. Trimming removed 0 bases from V and 6 bases from J; junction bases left unmatched: 2. Germline V CDR1 and CDR2: MNHEY, SVGAGI. The CDR3 DNA is TGTGCCAGCAGTTACTCGACAGGGGGCGGTAATTCACCCCTCCACTTT. It is translated as CASSYSTGGGNSPLHF.

The chain employs TRBV18 and TRBJ1-1; 8 bases align to TRBD1. The trim removed 3 bases at V and 5 bases at J, leaving 5 bases unmatched. The CDR3 spans 14 residues. Germline CDR1 reads KGHSH; CDR2 reads LQKENI. The CDR3 protein is CASSPDRVATEAFF. In nucleotides, the CDR3 is TGTGCCAGCTCACCGGACAGGGTGGCTACTGAAGCTTTCTTT.

The table lists this clone with a few counts. The chain joins TRBV5-1 to TRBJ2-7, with D maybe TRBD1 (5 bases). Germline loops: CDR1 SGHRS, CDR2 YFSETQ. The CDR3 has 16 amino acids. V lost 0 bases and J lost 4, with 17 bases in between. CDR3 region: CASSLGYGQGSYEQYF. The CDR3 DNA sequence: TGCGCCAGCAGCTTGGGGTATGGGCAGGGTTCGTACGAGCAGTACTTC.

Regarding this clone: The CDR3 carries no conserved terminal phenylalanine or tryptophan, so it likely arises from a read error. Because the CDR3's place on the DNA is in doubt, the DNA is left out and the CDR3 is given as listed by TCRdb. The chain combines TRBV5-1 with TRBJ1-2. The CDR3 has 11 amino acids, counting both end residues. Germline V gene lookup returns CDR1 SGHRS and CDR2 YFSETQ. CDR3 region: CASSLIWPPAR.

The chain links TRBV9 to TRBJ2-6; D perhaps matches TRBD1 (5 bases). The CDR3 length is 18 residues. V was trimmed by 3 bases and J by 1 base, leaving 17 bases between them. Germline V lookup: CDR1 SGDLS, CDR2 YYNGEE. CDR3 in amino acids: CASSEGHLGLSGANVLTF. The CDR3 bases are TGTGCCAGCAGCGAGGGGCATTTAGGGTTATCTGGGGCCAACGTCCTGACTTTC.

This CDR3 reads CASSHRQGSGANVLTF. CDR3 nucleotides: TGTGCCAGCAGTCATAGACAGGGGTCAGGGGCCAACGTCCTGACTTTC. The V gene is TRBV6-6, the J gene TRBJ2-6, with TRBD1 identical over 8 bases. Trimming removed 5 bases from V and 4 bases from J; junction bases left unmatched: 7. The CDR3 runs 16 residues. The germline V gene has CDR1 MNHNY and CDR2 SVGAGI (reference sequence).

Here the CDR3 reads CASSSPPFNRGLNTEAFF. The DNA for the CDR3 is TGTGCCAGCAGCTCACCGCCTTTTAACAGGGGCTTGAACACTGAAGCTTTCTTT. The rearrangement joins TRBV7-8 to TRBJ1-1; 7 nucleotides align to TRBD1. J lost 0 bases, V lost 4 bases, and 14 bases had no gene match. CDR1 and CDR2 (germline): SGHVS, FQNEAQ. CDR3 length: 18 amino acids.

This sequence joins TRBV30 and TRBJ2-4; a weak D match, TRBD2 (6 bases). The V end lost 2 bases, the J end lost 1 base, and 15 bases lay between the germline ends. This CDR3 has 16 amino acids. Germline V gene sequence: CDR1 GTSNPN, CDR2 SVGIG (reference sequence). CDR3 in DNA: TGTGCCTGGAGTTCTTGGACTATACCGGCCAAAAACATTCAGTACTTC. Translating gives CAWSSWTIPAKNIQYF.

The CDR3 loop is CASSTGIMSTNTEAFF. The CDR3 bases are TGTGCCAGCAGTACCGGGATAATGAGTACGAACACTGAAGCTTTCTTT. The gene calls are TRBV2 and TRBJ1-1; D is unresolved. The CDR3 consists of 16 residues. In germline, CDR1 is SNHLY, CDR2 FYNNEI. The ends were cut back, 5 bases at V and 1 base at J, with 17 bases in the middle.

The V gene is TRBV4-1, the J gene TRBJ1-1; D might be TRBD1 (5 bases). V dropped 0 bases and J dropped 7 bases, with 12 bases sitting between them. Germline V gene lookup returns CDR1 MGHRA and CDR2 YSYEKL. The CDR3 has 14 amino acids. Here the CDR3 DNA reads TGCGCCAGCAGCCAAGAGTGGACGGGACTTGAAGCTTTCTTT. This gives the protein CASSQEWTGLEAFF.

The chain has TRBV30 and TRBJ2-7; 8 bases match TRBD1. Germline V gene data show CDR1 as GTSNPN and CDR2 as SVGIG (reference sequence). The CDR3 spans 16 residues. Trimming removed 2 bases from V and 2 bases from J; junction bases left unmatched: 11. The CDR3 loop reads CAWSRHGRDRTYEQYF. For the CDR3, the DNA is TGTGCCTGGAGTCGCCATGGCCGGGACAGGACCTACGAGCAGTACTTC.

This chain uses TRBV7-2 with TRBJ2-2; TRBD1 aligns across 12 bases. Unmatched junction bases numbered 11, after V lost 5 bases and J lost 4 bases. Germline V CDR1 and CDR2: SGHTA, FQGNSA. The CDR3 consists of 18 residues. DNA of the CDR3: TGTGCCAGCAGCCGGGCAGGGACAGGGGGCTGGGTCACCGGGGAGCTGTTTTTT. It is translated as CASSRAGTGGWVTGELFF.

The chain links TRBV2 to TRBJ2-5; no firm D call. The CDR3 sequence is 14 residues long. CDR1 is SNHLY and CDR2 is FYNNEI in the germline V gene. Trimming stripped 6 bases from V and 5 bases from J, with 16 bases between. The CDR3 DNA is TGTGCCAGCAGCCCTACTGGGCTGGTTGAGACCCAGTACTTC. It translates to CASSPTGLVETQYF.

The V call is TRBV14, the J call TRBJ2-1; D gene unclear. Germline-derived CDR1 and CDR2 are SGHDN and FVKESK. The CDR3 is 17 amino acids. With 3 bases removed from V and 0 bases from J, the gap between germline ends came to 15 bases. The CDR3 bases are TGTGCCAGCAGCCAGATTTTCGGGCAGAGCTCCTACAATGAGCAGTTCTTC. Amino acids: CASSQIFGQSSYNEQFF.

The chain uses TRBV4-3 and TRBJ2-3, with 7 bases fitting TRBD2. The CDR3 is made up of 16 amino acids. The ends lost 0 bases at V and 4 bases at J; junction bases unmatched: 7. CDR1 and CDR2 (germline): LGHNA, YSLEER. The CDR3 sequence: CASSQDLGGGADTQYF. The CDR3 DNA sequence: TGCGCCAGCAGCCAAGATCTTGGCGGGGGAGCAGATACGCAGTATTTT.

The J gene is TRBJ1-2, the V gene TRBV16, with TRBD1 matching 8 bases. The length of the CDR3 is 14 residues. The germline gives CDR1 KGHSY, CDR2 FQNENV. The V segment lost 2 bases and the J segment 3 bases; nucleotides outside the gene matches: 2. The CDR3 loop reads CASSQRQGYYGYTF. CDR3 DNA: TGTGCCAGCAGCCAAAGACAGGGGTACTATGGCTACACCTTC.

The chain uses TRBV27 and TRBJ1-1, with D perhaps matching TRBD1 (5 bases). CDR1 is MNHEY, CDR2 SMNVEV, per germline (reference sequence). With 4 bases removed from V and 9 bases from J, the gap between germline ends came to 21 bases. This CDR3 spans 15 amino acids. Written as DNA, the CDR3 is TGTGCCAGCAGTTGGGCAGGGCGGAGAGGGAACCAAGCTTTCTTT. Protein product: CASSWAGRRGNQAFF.

The genes are TRBV5-6 and TRBJ1-4; D is perhaps TRBD1 (5 bases). V was shortened by 3 bases and J by 1 base, with 10 bases between the two germline ends. The CDR3 is made up of 15 amino acids. Germline V gene lookup returns CDR1 SGHDT and CDR2 YYEEEE. CDR3 sequence: CASSWSGRTNEKLFF. The CDR3 nucleotides are TGTGCCAGCAGCTGGTCAGGGAGAACTAATGAAAAACTGTTTTTT.

This clone was observed a handful of times. V is TRBV4-3 and J is TRBJ2-3; no reliable D call. V lost 4 bases and J 2 bases, leaving 16 bases between the germline ends. Germline CDR1 LGHNA, CDR2 YSLEER. The length of the CDR3 is 16 residues. CDR3 loop: CASSLILPGNTDTQYF. CDR3 coding DNA: TGCGCCAGCAGCCTCATACTACCCGGAAACACAGATACGCAGTATTTT.

The chain recombines TRBV6-1 with TRBJ1-5, with 8 bases that match TRBD1. This CDR3 spans 17 amino acids. Germline loops: CDR1 MNHNS, CDR2 SASEGT. Germline trimming cut 3 bases from V and 3 bases from J; bases unmatched to any gene: 10. Here the CDR3 DNA reads TGTGCCAGCAGTGATAGAATGGACAGGGTGGTCAATCAGCCCCAGCATTTT. Its protein product is CASSDRMDRVVNQPQHF.

CDR3 DNA sequence: TGTGCCAGCAGCGCCGGGACAGTCAACTCCTACAATGAGCAGTTCTTC. It specifies CASSAGTVNSYNEQFF. The chain joins TRBV5-8 to TRBJ2-1, with 7 bases that match TRBD1. The CDR3 is made up of 16 amino acids. The germline gives CDR1 SGHTS, CDR2 YDEGEE. V shed 4 bases, J shed 0 bases, and the junction held 7 bases outside the gene matches. The full variable domain, with the rest looked up from reference TRBV5-8 and TRBJ2-1, is EAGVTQSPTHLIKTRGQQATLRCSPISGHTSVYWYQQALGLGLQFLLWYDEGEERNRGNFPPRFSGRQFPNYSSELNVNALELEDSALYLCASSAGTVNSYNEQFFGPGTRLTVL.

This clone was counted only a few times. The chain has TRBV27 and TRBJ2-2, with TRBD2 identical over 15 bases. Germline CDR1 reads MNHEY; CDR2 reads SMNVEV (reference sequence). The CDR3 extends over 18 amino acids. V dropped 6 bases and J dropped 3; count of bases not matched to a gene: 8. The CDR3 sequence: CASRRTSGGARDTGELFF. In nucleotides, the CDR3 is TGTGCCAGCAGGCGGACTAGCGGGGGGGCCCGGGACACCGGGGAGCTGTTTTTT.